This is a list of T cell receptor beta chains from one sample in a study of T cell responses to AZD1222 COVID-19 vaccine. Using immunoSEQ multiplex PCR, the repertoire was profiled, and TCRdb retains in-frame clones only, with some absent. The sample holds around 150,000 clones, approximately 91% seen once. Source: peripheral blood, taken 28 days after the second AZD1222 dose. The receptors were gathered from an adult who received the AZD1222 COVID-19 vaccine. The CDR3 runs from the conserved cysteine through the conserved F or W. A D gene is named only where the DNA matches it firmly. Clone sizes are given selectively: once, few, many, or a class where the clone is expanded.

>TRBJ2-5|TRBD1|TRBV5-1|NA
CASSTGQRQETQYF
TGCGCCAGCAGCACGGGACAGAGGCAAGAGACCCAGTACTTC
>TRBJ1-2|TRBD1|TRBV6-5|NA
CAGRTTGGGDGYTF
TGTGCCGGACGCACGACAGGGGGCGGGGATGGCTACACCTTC
>TRBJ1-2|TRBD1|TRBV6-6|NA
CASRDRDRGYGYTF
TGTGCCAGCAGGGACCGGGACAGAGGGTATGGCTACACCTTC
>TRBJ2-1|TRBD2|TRBV10-3|NA
CAIQRGGRNEQFF
TGTGCCATCCAGCGGGGGGGTAGGAATGAGCAGTTCTTC
>TRBJ1-1|NA|TRBV9|NA
CASSPYVGNTEAFF
TGTGCCAGCAGCCCTTATGTGGGGAACACTGAAGCTTTCTTT
>TRBJ1-2|NA|TRBV18|NA
CASSRTGTPNYGYTF
TGTGCCAGCTCACGAACAGGGACACCTAACTATGGCTACACCTTC
>TRBJ2-1|TRBD2|TRBV7-8|NA
CASSSRVSGSDNEQFF
TGTGCCAGCAGCTCCCGTGTTAGCGGGAGTGATAATGAGCAGTTCTTC
>TRBJ1-5|TRBD1|TRBV5-6|once
CASSQGTGHKHF
TGTGCCAGCAGCCAAGGGACAGGTCATAAGCATTTT
>TRBJ1-1|TRBD1|TRBV18|NA
CASSSTTGGRTEAFF
TGTGCCAGCTCATCCACGACAGGGGGGAGAACTGAAGCTTTCTTT
>TRBJ2-1|TRBD2|TRBV15|NA
CATSRGRGATEQFF
TGTGCCACCAGCAGAGGGCGGGGGGCAACTGAGCAGTTCTTC
>TRBJ2-1|NA|TRBV2|NA
CASRRAWDEQFF
TGTGCCAGCAGGAGGGCGTGGGATGAGCAGTTCTTC
>TRBJ1-2|TRBD1|TRBV7-9|NA
CASSLRDRDCYTF
TGTGCCAGCAGCTTAAGGGACAGGGATTGCTACACCTTC
>TRBJ1-2|TRBD1|TRBV5-1|NA
CASSLNPGQGGYGYTF
TGCGCCAGCAGCTTGAATCCAGGACAGGGTGGCTATGGCTACACCTTC
>TRBJ1-2|NA|TRBV6-2/TRBV6-3|NA
CASSYSRGRGAEFYGYTF
TGTGCCAGCAGTTACTCGCGAGGGCGGGGAGCGGAATTCTATGGCTACACCTTC
>TRBJ2-2|TRBD2|TRBV20-1|NA
CSASTSGIGGTGELFF
TGCAGTGCTAGTACTAGCGGGATTGGGGGTACCGGGGAGCTGTTTTTT
>TRBJ1-5|NA|TRBV6-5|NA
CASSLLGNQPQHF
TGTGCCAGCAGTCTTTTAGGGAATCAGCCCCAGCATTTT
>TRBJ2-6|NA|TRBV4-2|NA
CASSPQRLSGANVLTF
TGTGCCAGCAGCCCCCAGCGCCTGTCTGGGGCCAACGTCCTGACTTTC
>TRBJ1-6|NA|TRBV1|NA
CTSSQENQGHF
TGCACCAGCAGCCAAGAGAACCAGGGACACTTT
>TRBJ1-4|NA|TRBV10-1|NA
CASSESYGNEKLFF
TGCGCCAGCAGTGAATCCTATGGGAATGAAAAACTGTTTTTT
>TRBJ1-2|NA|TRBV27|NA
CASSLTHPSYGYTF
TGTGCCAGCAGTTTAACCCACCCCAGCTATGGCTACACCTTC
>TRBJ1-1|NA|TRBV7-6|once
CASSSISGKEAFF
TGTGCCAGCAGCTCCATATCCGGGAAGGAAGCTTTCTTT
>TRBJ1-1|TRBD1|TRBV6-2/TRBV6-3|NA
CASSSWTGSNTEAFF
TGTGCCAGCAGTTCCTGGACAGGGTCGAACACTGAAGCTTTCTTT
>TRBJ2-2|TRBD1|TRBV7-3|few
CASSSDRDTGELFF
TGTGCCAGCAGCTCTGACAGGGACACCGGGGAGCTGTTTTTT
>TRBJ2-2|NA|TRBV5-1|NA
CASSLFPGGDTGELFF
TGCGCCAGCAGCTTGTTCCCTGGGGGTGACACCGGGGAGCTGTTTTTT
>TRBJ2-1|NA|TRBV3-1/TRBV3-2|NA
CASSQDELSSYNEQFF
TGTGCCAGCAGCCAAGATGAACTGAGCTCCTACAATGAGCAGTTCTTC
>TRBJ1-5|TRBD1|TRBV6-5|NA
CASSQDRGSQPQHF
TGTGCCAGCAGCCAAGACAGGGGAAGTCAGCCCCAGCATTTT
>TRBJ1-6|NA|TRBV18|NA
CASSPLPRQGDSPLHF
TGTGCCAGCTCACCACTTCCCCGGCAGGGCGATTCACCCCTCCACTTT
>TRBJ1-5|NA|TRBV5-6|NA
CASSLTQGWVSNQPQHF
TGTGCCAGCAGCTTGACTCAGGGGTGGGTGAGCAATCAGCCCCAGCATTTT
>TRBJ1-5|TRBD1|TRBV19|NA
CASSIGTGYNQPQHF
TGTGCCAGTAGTATCGGGACAGGGTACAATCAGCCCCAGCATTTT
>TRBJ2-1|NA|TRBV12-3/TRBV12-4|NA
CASRRGNEQFF
TGTGCCAGCAGAAGGGGGAATGAGCAGTTCTTC
>TRBJ1-1|NA|TRBV9|NA
CASSVGAGRSAFF
TGTGCCAGCAGCGTAGGGGCAGGTCGGAGTGCTTTCTTT
>TRBJ2-7|NA|TRBV3-1/TRBV3-2|once
CASSQWQREQYF
TGTGCCAGCAGCCAATGGCAGAGAGAGCAGTACTTC
>TRBJ2-1|NA|TRBV7-2|NA
CASSTQYYNEQFF
TGTGCCAGCAGCACCCAATACTACAATGAGCAGTTCTTC
>TRBJ1-1|NA|TRBV27|NA
CASSLSGNSNTEAFF
TGTGCCAGCAGTTTATCGGGCAATTCGAACACTGAAGCTTTCTTT
>TRBJ2-5|NA|TRBV6-5|NA
CASSYGWGNIEETQYF
TGTGCCAGCAGTTACGGCTGGGGGAACATTGAGGAGACCCAGTACTTC
>TRBJ1-6|TRBD1|TRBV2|NA
CASSEWTGNSPLHF
TGTGCCAGCAGTGAATGGACAGGGAATTCACCCCTCCACTTT
>TRBJ1-2|NA|TRBV5-1|NA
CASSLEVEVGYTF
TGCGCCAGCAGCTTGGAGGTGGAAGTGGGCTACACCTTC
>TRBJ1-1|NA|TRBV7-2|NA
CASSLRGNTEAFF
TGTGCCAGCAGCTTAAGGGGGAACACTGAAGCTTTCTTT
>TRBJ2-2|NA|TRBV9|NA
CASSVVPTTLNTGELFF
TGTGCCAGCAGCGTAGTCCCGACTACCCTGAACACCGGGGAGCTGTTTTTT
>TRBJ1-4|NA|TRBV18|once
CASSPRAGMGEKLFF
TGTGCCAGCTCACCACGGGCGGGGATGGGGGAAAAACTGTTTTTT
>TRBJ2-7|NA|TRBV5-1|once
CASSLGREQYF
TGCGCCAGCAGCTTAGGAAGAGAGCAGTACTTC
>TRBJ2-7|NA|TRBV7-8|NA
CASAVAGTYEQYF
TGTGCCAGCGCGGTTGCAGGGACATACGAGCAGTACTTC
>TRBJ2-3|TRBD2|TRBV5-1|NA
CASSFLAGPSTDTQYF
TGCGCCAGCAGCTTTCTAGCGGGGCCTAGCACAGATACGCAGTATTTT
>TRBJ2-7|TRBD1|TRBV7-9|NA
CASSQRRTGWDEQYF
TGTGCCAGCAGCCAACGACGGACAGGGTGGGACGAGCAGTACTTC
>TRBJ2-7|NA|TRBV3-1/TRBV3-2|NA
CASSQEGGREQYF
TGTGCCAGCAGCCAAGAAGGGGGAAGAGAGCAGTACTTC
>TRBJ2-3|TRBD2|TRBV4-2|NA
CASSQDTSGGAGDTQYF
TGTGCCAGCAGCCAAGATACCAGCGGGGGGGCAGGAGATACGCAGTATTTT
>TRBJ2-2|NA|TRBV5-4|NA
CASSLVQVPTGELFF
TGTGCCAGCAGCTTGGTTCAGGTTCCCACCGGGGAGCTGTTTTTT
>TRBJ2-5|TRBD2|TRBV3-1/TRBV3-2|NA
CASSKGLEMRETQYF
TGTGCCAGCAGCAAAGGACTAGAGATGAGGGAGACCCAGTACTTC
>TRBJ2-5|TRBD1|TRBV7-8|NA
CASSQLDRVGSRTQYF
TGTGCCAGCAGCCAGCTTGACAGGGTGGGGAGTAGGACCCAGTACTTC
>TRBJ2-2|TRBD1|TRBV27|NA
CASSFSDRVKTGELFF
TGTGCCAGCAGTTTCTCGGACAGGGTCAAGACCGGGGAGCTGTTTTTT
>TRBJ2-1|TRBD2|TRBV11-3|NA
CASSLDSGSGRGTEQFF
TGTGCCAGCAGCTTAGATAGTGGCAGCGGGAGGGGTACTGAGCAGTTCTTC
>TRBJ2-7|NA|TRBV20-1|NA
CSASMAGYGEQYF
TGCAGTGCTAGTATGGCAGGGTACGGAGAGCAGTACTTC
>TRBJ2-7|TRBD2|TRBV7-2|once
CASSLGVAGTYEQYF
TGTGCCAGCAGCTTAGGAGTAGCGGGGACCTACGAGCAGTACTTC
>TRBJ1-4|NA|TRBV19|NA
CASGLGRQGGEKLFF
TGTGCCAGCGGCCTGGGTAGGCAGGGTGGGGAAAAACTGTTTTTT
>TRBJ2-7|NA|TRBV19|once
CASSARLPSYEQYF
TGTGCCAGTAGTGCCAGACTTCCCTCCTACGAGCAGTACTTC
>TRBJ2-3|NA|TRBV7-3|NA
CASSFLGDTQYF
TGTGCCAGCAGCTTTCTAGGAGATACGCAGTATTTT
>TRBJ1-4|TRBD1|TRBV9|NA
CASSNGGTGEKLFF
TGTGCCAGCAGCAATGGAGGGACAGGTGAAAAACTGTTTTTT